This T cell receptor beta chain was recorded in a study of T cell repertoires in cytomegalovirus infection (dated 2019 in TCRdb). Looking at the study overall: Recently identified HLA-C-restricted CMV epitopes, whose presentation resists viral immunomodulation, were targeted by peptide stimulations together with well-studied HLA-B-restricted epitopes. The HLA type of each donor mattered for the analysis, because public TCR beta signatures pointed to carriage of CMV infection along with the matching HLA type. Summary of the overall study and its limitations: The ex vivo response was dominated by HLA-C-restricted CMV-specific TCR beta clonotypes, and the single most frequent clonotype in two of eight donors was supplied by these HLA-C-restricted clonotypes. Carriers of CMV infection plus the relevant HLA type were discriminated by the cumulative frequency of public TCR beta family members in the study cohort and in an independent roughly 400-donor cohort.

What the treatment or condition label conveys for this sample: in vitro stimulation with specific CMV peptide epitopes to enrich CMV-specific T cells. Instrument on record: Illumina HiSeq 1500. TCRdb trimmed public reads at Q25 via fastp, called clones via MiXCR and kept in-frame beta chains. Rows are combined by CDR3 protein, so each entry shows the most common genes and DNA. The sample includes about 140,000 distinct CDR3 sequences, with approximately 30% observed a single time. Around 50% of the sample goes to the ten largest clones. The CDR3 covers 14 residues, taking in both the cysteine and the phenylalanine. The only DNA kept is the CDR3, 42 bases in frame from the first base. CDR1 and CDR2 are read off the germline V gene (reference sequence) as MNHNY and SVGAGI. V and J are truncated by 6 bases and 5 bases respectively, leaving an intervening sequence of 16 bases. Points on this clonotype: Its antigen is still unknown. No quality values exist for individual bases; no much larger clone is one base distant.

The chain employs TRBV6-6 and TRBJ2-5; TRBD1 is a weak D gene call, 6 bases matching. The sequencing here drew on CD8+ T cells from cultured PBMCs, taken from culture after CMV antigen stimulation. This clonotype was sampled from a human donor in good health (CMV status not recorded). Some clones in this sample may be carry-over from other donors' samples. The CDR3 corresponds to CASRWTVPSETQYF. The sequenced DNA is TGTGCCAGCAGATGGACAGTTCCATCTGAGACCCAGTACTTC.